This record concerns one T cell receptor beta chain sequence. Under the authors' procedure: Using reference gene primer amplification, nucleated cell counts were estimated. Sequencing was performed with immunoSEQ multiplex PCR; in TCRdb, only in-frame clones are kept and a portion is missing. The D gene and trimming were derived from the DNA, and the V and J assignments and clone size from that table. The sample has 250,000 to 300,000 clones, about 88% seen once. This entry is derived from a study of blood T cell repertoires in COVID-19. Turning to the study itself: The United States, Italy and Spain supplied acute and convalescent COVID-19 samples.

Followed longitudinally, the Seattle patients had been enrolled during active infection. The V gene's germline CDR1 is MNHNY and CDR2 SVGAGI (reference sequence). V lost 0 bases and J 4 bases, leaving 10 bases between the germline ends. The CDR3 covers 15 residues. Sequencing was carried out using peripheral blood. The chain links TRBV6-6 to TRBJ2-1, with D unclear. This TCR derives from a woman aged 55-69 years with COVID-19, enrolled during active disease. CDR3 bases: TGTGCCAGCAGTTACTCTTCAGATCCTTACAATGAGCAGTTCTTC. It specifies CASSYSSDPYNEQFF.